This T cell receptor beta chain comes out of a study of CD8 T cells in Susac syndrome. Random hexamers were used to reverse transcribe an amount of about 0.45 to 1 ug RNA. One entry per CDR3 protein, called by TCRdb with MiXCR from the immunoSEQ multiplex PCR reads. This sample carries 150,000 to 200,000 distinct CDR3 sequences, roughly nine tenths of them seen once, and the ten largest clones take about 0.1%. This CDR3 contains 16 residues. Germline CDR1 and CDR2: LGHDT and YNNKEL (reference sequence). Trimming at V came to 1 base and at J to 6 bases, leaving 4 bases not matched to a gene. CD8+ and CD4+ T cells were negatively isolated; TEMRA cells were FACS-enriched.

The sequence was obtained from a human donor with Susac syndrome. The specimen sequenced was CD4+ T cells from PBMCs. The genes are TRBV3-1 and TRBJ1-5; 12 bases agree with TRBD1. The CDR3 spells CASSQAGTGGSQPQHF. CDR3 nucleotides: TGTGCCAGCAGCCAAGCCGGGACAGGGGGCAGTCAGCCCCAGCATTTT. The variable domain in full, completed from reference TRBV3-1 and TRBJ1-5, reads DTAVSQTPKYLVTQMGNDKSIKCEQNLGHDTMYWYKQDSKKFLKIMFSYNNKELIINETVPNRFSPKSPDKAHLNLHINSLELGDSAVYFCASSQAGTGGSQPQHFGDGTRLSIL.